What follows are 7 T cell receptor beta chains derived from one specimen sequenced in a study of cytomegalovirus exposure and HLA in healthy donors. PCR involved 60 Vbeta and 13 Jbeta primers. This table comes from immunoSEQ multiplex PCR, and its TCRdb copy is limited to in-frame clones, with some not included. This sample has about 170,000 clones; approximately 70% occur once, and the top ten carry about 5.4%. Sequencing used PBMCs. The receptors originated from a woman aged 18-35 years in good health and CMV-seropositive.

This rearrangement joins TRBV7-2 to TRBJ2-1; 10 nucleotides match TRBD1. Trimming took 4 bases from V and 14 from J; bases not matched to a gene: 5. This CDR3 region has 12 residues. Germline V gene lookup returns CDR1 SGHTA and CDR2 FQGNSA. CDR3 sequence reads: CASSSPGTGEFF. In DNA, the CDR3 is TGTGCCAGCAGCTCACCCGGGACAGGGGAGTTCTTC. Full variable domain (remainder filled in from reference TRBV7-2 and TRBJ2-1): GAGVSQSPSNKVTEKGKDVELRCDPISGHTALYWYRQSLGQGLEFLIYFQGNSAPDKSGLPSDRFSAERTGGSVSTLTIQRTQQEDSAVYLCASSSPGTGEFFGPGTRLTVL.

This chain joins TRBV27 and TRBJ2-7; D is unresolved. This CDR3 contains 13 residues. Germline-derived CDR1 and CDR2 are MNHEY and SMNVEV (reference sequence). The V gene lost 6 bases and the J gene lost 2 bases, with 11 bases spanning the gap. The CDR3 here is CASSLPGAYEQYF. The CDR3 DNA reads TGTGCCAGCAGCTTACCCGGAGCCTACGAGCAGTACTTC.

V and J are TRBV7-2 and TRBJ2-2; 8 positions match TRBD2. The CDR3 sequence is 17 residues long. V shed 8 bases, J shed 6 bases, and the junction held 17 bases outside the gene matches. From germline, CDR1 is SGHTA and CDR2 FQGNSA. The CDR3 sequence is CASPGSRRSGGAGELFF. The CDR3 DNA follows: TGTGCCAGCCCCGGGTCGAGGAGAAGCGGGGGCGCCGGGGAGCTGTTTTTT.

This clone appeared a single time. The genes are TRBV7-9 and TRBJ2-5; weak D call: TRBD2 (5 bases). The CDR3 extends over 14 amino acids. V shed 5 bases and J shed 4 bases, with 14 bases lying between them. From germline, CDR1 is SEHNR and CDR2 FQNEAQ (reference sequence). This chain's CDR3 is CASSRGLAVETQYF. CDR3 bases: TGTGCCAGCAGCCGGGGATTAGCCGTAGAGACCCAGTACTTC.

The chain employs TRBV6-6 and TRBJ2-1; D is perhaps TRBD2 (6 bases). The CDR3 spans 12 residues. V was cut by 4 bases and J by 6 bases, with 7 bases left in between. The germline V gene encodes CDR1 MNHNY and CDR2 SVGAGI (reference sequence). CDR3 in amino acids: CASSWGVNEQFF. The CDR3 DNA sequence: TGTGCCAGCAGTTGGGGGGTCAATGAGCAGTTCTTC.

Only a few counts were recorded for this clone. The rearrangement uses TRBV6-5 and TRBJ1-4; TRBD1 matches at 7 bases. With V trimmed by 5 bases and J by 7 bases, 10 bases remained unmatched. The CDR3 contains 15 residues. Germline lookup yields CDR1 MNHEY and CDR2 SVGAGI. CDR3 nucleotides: TGTGCCAGCAGTCCTAACAGGGGTTCTGGTGAAAAACTGTTTTTT. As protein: CASSPNRGSGEKLFF.

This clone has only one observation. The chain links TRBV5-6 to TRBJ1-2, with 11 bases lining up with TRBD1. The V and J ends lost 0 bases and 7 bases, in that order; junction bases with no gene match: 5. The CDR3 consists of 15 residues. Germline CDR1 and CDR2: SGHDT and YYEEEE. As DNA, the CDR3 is TGTGCCAGCAGCTTGGACTGGACAGGGGGCCGTGGCTACACCTTC. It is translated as CASSLDWTGGRGYTF.